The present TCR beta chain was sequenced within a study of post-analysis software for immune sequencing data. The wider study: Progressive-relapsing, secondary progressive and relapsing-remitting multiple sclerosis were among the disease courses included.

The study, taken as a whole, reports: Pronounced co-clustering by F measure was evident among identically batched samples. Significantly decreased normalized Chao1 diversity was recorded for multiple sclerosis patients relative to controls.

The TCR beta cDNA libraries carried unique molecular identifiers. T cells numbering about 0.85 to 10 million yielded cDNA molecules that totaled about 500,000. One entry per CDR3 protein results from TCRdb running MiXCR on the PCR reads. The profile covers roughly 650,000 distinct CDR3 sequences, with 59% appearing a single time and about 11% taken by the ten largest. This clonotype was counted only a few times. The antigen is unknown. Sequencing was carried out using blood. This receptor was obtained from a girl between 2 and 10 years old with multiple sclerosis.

The CDR3 DNA reads as TGCGCCAGCAGCTCCGGGACAGGGGAATACGAGCAGTACTTC. This encodes CASSSGTGEYEQYF. The V gene is TRBV5-1, the J gene TRBJ2-5, with 10 bases fitting TRBD1. Near its end, the DNA agrees better with TRBJ2-7, so the J call may be wrong. The CDR3 is 14 amino acids. Per the germline V gene, CDR1 is SGHRS and CDR2 is YFSETQ.